Here is one T cell receptor (beta chain) with its context. CDR1 MNHEY and CDR2 SVGAGI come from the germline V gene. The CDR3 covers 14 residues. V lost 6 bases to trimming and J lost 7 bases, with 19 bases between them. Methods used by the authors: The authors estimated nucleated cell counts from reference gene primer amplification. Sequencing was performed with immunoSEQ multiplex PCR; in TCRdb, only in-frame clones are kept and a portion is missing. The DNA was the basis for D and trimming; V, J and clone size are from that table. The sample lists about 280,000 clones, about 89% occurring once. This record belongs to a study of blood T cell repertoires in COVID-19. Study at large: The United States, Italy and Spain provided the acute and convalescent COVID-19 samples. PBMCs, B-cell-depleted T cells, or T cells provided the cDNA or gDNA that made up the material.

The TCR comes from a middle-aged man with acute or convalescent COVID-19. The chain links TRBV6-5 to TRBJ2-7, with D possibly matching TRBD2 (5 bases). Input material: peripheral blood. CDR3: CASRAGLSGGEQYF. In DNA, the CDR3 is TGTGCCAGCAGGGCTGGATTATCCGGAGGAGAGCAGTACTTC.